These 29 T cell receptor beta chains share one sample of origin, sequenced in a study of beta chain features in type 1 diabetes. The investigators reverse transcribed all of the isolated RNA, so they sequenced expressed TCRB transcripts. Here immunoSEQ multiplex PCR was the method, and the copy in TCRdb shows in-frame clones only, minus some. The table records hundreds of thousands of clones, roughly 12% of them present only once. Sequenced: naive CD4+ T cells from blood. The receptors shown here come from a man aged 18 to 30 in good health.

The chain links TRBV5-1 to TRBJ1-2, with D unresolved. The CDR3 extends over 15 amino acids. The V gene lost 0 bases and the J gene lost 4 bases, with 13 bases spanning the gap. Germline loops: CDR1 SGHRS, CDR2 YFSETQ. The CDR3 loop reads CASSLGDRSGYGYTF. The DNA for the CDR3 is TGCGCCAGCAGCTTGGGGGATAGAAGCGGCTATGGCTACACCTTC. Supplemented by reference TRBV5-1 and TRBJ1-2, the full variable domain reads KAGVTQTPRYLIKTRGQQVTLSCSPISGHRSVSWYQQTPGQGLQFLFEYFSETQRNKGNFPGRFSGRQFSNSRSEMNVSTLELGDSALYLCASSLGDRSGYGYTFGSGTRLTVV.

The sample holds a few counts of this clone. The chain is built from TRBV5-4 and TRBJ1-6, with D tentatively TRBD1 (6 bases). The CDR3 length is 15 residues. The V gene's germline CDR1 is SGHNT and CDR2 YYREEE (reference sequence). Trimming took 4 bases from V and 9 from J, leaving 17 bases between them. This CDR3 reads CASSIEGVAGSPLHF. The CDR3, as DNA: TGTGCCAGCAGCATAGAGGGGGTAGCAGGTTCACCCCTCCACTTT.

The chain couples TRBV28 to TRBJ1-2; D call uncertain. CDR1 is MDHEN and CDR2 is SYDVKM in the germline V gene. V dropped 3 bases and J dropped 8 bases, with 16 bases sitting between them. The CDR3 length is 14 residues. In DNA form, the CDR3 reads TGTGCCAGCAGTTTGGAGGTTCATCTGGGGGGCTACACCTTC. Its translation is CASSLEVHLGGYTF.

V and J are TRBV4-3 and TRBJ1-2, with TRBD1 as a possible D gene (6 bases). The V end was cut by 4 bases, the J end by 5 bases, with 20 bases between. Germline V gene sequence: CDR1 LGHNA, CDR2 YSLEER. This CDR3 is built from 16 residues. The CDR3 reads CASSLNTGKQGYGYTF. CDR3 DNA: TGCGCCAGCAGCCTAAACACCGGGAAACAGGGTTATGGCTACACCTTC.

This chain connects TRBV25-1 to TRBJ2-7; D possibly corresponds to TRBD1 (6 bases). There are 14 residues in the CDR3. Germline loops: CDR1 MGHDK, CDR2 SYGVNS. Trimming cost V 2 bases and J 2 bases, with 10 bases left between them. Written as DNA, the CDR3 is TGTGCCAGCAGTGAAAACAGGGTCCCCTACGAGCAGTACTTC. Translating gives CASSENRVPYEQYF.

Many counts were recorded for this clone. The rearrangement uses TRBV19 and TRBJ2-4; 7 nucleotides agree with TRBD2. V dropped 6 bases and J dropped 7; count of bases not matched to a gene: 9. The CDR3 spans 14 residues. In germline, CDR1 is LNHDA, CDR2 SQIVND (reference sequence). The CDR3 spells CASRAGPQENIQYF. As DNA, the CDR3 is TGTGCCAGTAGAGCGGGACCCCAGGAGAACATTCAGTACTTC.

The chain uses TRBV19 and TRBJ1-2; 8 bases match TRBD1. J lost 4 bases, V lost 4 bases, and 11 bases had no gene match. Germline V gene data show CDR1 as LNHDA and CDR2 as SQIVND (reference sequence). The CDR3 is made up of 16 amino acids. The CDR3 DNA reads TGTGCCAGTAGTACCGACAGGGGTCCAACCCGCTATGGCTACACCTTC. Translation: CASSTDRGPTRYGYTF.

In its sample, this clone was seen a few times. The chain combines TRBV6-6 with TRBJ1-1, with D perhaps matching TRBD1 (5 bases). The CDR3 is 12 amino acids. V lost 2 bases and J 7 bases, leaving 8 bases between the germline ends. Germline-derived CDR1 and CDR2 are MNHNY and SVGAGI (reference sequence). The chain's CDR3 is CASSYGRVEAFF. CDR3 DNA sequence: TGTGCCAGCAGTTACGGCAGGGTTGAAGCTTTCTTT.

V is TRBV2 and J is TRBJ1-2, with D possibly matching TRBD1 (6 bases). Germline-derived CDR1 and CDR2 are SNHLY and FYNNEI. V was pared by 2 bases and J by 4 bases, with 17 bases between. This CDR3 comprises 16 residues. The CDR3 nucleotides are TGTGCCAGCAGTGAACTTTCGGGCGGGGGCAGCTATGGCTACACCTTC. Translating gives CASSELSGGGSYGYTF.

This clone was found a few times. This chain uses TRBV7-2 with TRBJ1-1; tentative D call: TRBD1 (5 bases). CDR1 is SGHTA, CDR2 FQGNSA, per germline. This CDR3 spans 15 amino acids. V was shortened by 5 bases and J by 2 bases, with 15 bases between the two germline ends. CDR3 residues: CASSITGDGNTEAFF. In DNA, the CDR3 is TGTGCCAGCAGCATTACAGGAGACGGAAACACTGAAGCTTTCTTT.

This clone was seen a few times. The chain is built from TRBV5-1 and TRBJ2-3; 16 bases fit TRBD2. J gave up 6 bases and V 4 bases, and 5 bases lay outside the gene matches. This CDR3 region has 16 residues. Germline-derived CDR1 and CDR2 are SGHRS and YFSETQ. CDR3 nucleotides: TGCGCCAGCAGCCCGGGACTAGCGGGGGGGCTTGATACGCAGTATTTT. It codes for CASSPGLAGGLDTQYF. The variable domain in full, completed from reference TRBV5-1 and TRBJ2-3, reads KAGVTQTPRYLIKTRGQQVTLSCSPISGHRSVSWYQQTPGQGLQFLFEYFSETQRNKGNFPGRFSGRQFSNSRSEMNVSTLELGDSALYLCASSPGLAGGLDTQYFGPGTRLTVL.

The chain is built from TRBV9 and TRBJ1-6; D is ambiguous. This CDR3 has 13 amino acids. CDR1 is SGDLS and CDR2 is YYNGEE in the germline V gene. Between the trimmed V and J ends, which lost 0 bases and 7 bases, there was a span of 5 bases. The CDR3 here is CASSVGENSPLHF. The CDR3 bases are TGTGCCAGCAGCGTAGGGGAGAATTCACCCCTCCACTTT.

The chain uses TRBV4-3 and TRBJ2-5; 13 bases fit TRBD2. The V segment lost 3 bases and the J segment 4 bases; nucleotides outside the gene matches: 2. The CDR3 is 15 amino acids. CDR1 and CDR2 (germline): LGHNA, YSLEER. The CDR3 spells CASSHTSGGAETQYF. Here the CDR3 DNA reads TGCGCCAGCAGCCACACTAGCGGGGGGGCAGAGACCCAGTACTTC.

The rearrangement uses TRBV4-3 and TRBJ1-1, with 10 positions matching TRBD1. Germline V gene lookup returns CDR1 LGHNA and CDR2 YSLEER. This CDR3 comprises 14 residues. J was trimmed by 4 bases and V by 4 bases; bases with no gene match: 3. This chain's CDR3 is CASSLRTGGTEAFF. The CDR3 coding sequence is TGCGCCAGCAGCCTCAGGACAGGGGGCACTGAAGCTTTCTTT.

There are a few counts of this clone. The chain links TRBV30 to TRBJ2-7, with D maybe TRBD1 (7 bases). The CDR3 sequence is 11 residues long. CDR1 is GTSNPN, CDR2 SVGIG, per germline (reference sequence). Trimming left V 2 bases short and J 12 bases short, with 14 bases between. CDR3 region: CAWSRTGGGYF. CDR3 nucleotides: TGTGCCTGGAGTCGGACAGGAGGGGGGTACTTC. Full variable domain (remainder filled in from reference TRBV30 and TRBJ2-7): SQTIHQWPATLVQPVGSPLSLECTVEGTSNPNLYWYRQAAGRGLQLLFYSVGIGQISSEVPQNLSASRPQDRQFILSSKKLLLSDSGFYLCAWSRTGGGYFGPGTRLTVT.

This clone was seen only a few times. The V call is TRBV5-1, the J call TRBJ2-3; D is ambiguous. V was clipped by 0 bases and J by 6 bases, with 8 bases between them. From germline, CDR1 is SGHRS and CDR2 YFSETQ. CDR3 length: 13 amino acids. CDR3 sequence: CASSLGQVDTQYF. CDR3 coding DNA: TGCGCCAGCAGCTTGGGCCAGGTCGATACGCAGTATTTT.

CDR3 protein: CASSQDRLMNTEAFF. The CDR3 coding sequence is TGTGCCAGCAGCCAAGACAGACTCATGAACACTGAAGCTTTCTTT. V is TRBV14 and J is TRBJ1-1; D uncertain. Germline CDR1 reads SGHDN; CDR2 reads FVKESK. Trimming removed 0 bases from V and 0 bases from J, with 8 bases in between. The CDR3 consists of 15 residues.

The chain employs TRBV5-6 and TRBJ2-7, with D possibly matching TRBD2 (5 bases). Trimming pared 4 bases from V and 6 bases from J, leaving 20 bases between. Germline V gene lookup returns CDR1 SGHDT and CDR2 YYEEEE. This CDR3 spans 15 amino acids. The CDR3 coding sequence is TGTGCCAGCAGCCCCCTCGGGGTCCTCTCGTTCGAGCAGTACTTC. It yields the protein CASSPLGVLSFEQYF.

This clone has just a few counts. The chain's CDR3 is CASSRDYNTGELFF. The CDR3 DNA follows: TGCGCCAGCAGCCGGGACTACAACACCGGGGAGCTGTTTTTT. The rearrangement links TRBV5-1 to TRBJ2-2; TRBD2 matches 7 bases. The V gene end was trimmed by 4 bases and the J gene end by 2 bases; junction bases not matched to a gene: 2. Germline-derived CDR1 and CDR2 are SGHRS and YFSETQ. This CDR3 has 14 amino acids.

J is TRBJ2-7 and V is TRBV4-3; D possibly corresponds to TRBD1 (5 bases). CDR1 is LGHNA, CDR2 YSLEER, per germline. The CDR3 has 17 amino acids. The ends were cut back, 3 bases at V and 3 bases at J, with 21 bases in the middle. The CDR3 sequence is CASSQGQTATYLYEQYF. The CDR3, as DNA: TGCGCCAGCAGCCAGGGCCAGACAGCGACCTACCTCTACGAGCAGTACTTC.

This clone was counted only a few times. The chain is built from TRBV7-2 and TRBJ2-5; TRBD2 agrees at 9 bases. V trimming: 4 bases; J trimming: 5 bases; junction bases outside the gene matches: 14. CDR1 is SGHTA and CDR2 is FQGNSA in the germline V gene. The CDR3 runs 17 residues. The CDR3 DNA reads TGTGCCAGCAGCTCCGGGCGGGGCGGGGGGGCCCGGGAGACCCAGTACTTC. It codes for CASSSGRGGGARETQYF.

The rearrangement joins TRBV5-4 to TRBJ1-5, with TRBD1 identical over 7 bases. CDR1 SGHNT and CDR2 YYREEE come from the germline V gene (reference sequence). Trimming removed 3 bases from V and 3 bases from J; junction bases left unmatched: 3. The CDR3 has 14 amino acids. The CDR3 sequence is CASSSGTDNQPQHF. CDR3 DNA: TGTGCCAGCAGCTCGGGGACAGACAATCAGCCCCAGCATTTT.

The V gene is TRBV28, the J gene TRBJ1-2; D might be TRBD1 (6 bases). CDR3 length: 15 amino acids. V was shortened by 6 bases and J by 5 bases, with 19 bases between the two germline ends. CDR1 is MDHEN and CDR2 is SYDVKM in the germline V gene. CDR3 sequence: CASRTMVGRGYGYTF. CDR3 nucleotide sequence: TGTGCCAGCAGGACTATGGTGGGCAGGGGTTATGGCTACACCTTC.

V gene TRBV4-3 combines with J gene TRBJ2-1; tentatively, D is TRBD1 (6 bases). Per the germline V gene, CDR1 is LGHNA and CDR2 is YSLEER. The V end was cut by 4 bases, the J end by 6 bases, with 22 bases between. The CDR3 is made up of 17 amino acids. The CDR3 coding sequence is TGCGCCAGCAGCCGGTTCCATAGACAGGAGGCGTCCAATGAGCAGTTCTTC. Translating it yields CASSRFHRQEASNEQFF.

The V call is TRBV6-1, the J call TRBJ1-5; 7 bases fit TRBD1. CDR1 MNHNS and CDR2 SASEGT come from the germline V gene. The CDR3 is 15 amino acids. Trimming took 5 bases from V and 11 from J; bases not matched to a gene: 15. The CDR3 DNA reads TGTGCCAGCAGTCTCGGCAGGGGGAACACAGTGGCCCAGCATTTT. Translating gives CASSLGRGNTVAQHF.

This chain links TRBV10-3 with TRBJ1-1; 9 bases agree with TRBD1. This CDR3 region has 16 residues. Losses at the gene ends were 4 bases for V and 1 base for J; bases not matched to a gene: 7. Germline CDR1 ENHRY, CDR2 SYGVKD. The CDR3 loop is CAISAPLDRGNTEAFF. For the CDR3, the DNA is TGTGCCATCAGTGCCCCCCTGGACAGGGGGAACACTGAAGCTTTCTTT.

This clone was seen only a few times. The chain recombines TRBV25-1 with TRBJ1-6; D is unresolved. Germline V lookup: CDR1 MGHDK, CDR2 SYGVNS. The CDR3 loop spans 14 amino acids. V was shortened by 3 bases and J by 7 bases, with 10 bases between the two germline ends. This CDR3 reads CASSDLPPNSPLHF. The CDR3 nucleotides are TGTGCCAGCAGTGACCTCCCCCCCAATTCACCCCTCCACTTT.

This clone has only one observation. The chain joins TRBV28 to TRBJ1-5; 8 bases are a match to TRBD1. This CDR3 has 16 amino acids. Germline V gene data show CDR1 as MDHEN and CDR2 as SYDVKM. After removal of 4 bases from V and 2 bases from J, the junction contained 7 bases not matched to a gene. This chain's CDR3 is CASSYTGGQGNQPQHF. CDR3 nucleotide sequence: TGTGCCAGCAGTTACACAGGGGGGCAGGGCAATCAGCCCCAGCATTTT.

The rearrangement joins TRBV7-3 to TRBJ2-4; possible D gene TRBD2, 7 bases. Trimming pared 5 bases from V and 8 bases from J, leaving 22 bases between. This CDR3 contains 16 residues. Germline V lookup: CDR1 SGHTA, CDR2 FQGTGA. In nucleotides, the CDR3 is TGTGCCAGCAGCCCTAGAAGAGGGGGACTAATCTACATTCAGTACTTC. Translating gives CASSPRRGGLIYIQYF.